This TCR beta chain stems from a study of cytomegalovirus exposure and HLA in healthy donors (dated by TCRdb to about 2017). With respect to the entire study: In an earlier analysis of 450 to 750 of the donors, approximately 260 Gb of sequence data and some 100 million unique TCR beta sequences from roughly 180 million T cells were reported. Rather than using new phenotypic data, the later analysis identified candidate immune exposures from TCR beta sequences and from how often those sequences occurred across donors. A later analysis re-analyzed previously published TCR beta repertoires from 500 to 700 donors and added high-resolution HLA genotyping to study TCR occurrence patterns. About five DR-DQ haplotypes were handled as single units for association and clustering because linkage in the cohort was strong. An early release covering more than 500 HLA-typed donors comprised about 290 gigabases of sequencing data and about 90 million unique TCR sequences. The study aimed to test whether cataloging public T cell receptors could reveal signatures of past pathogen exposure. The study combined high-throughput TCR immunosequencing, statistical association of individual TCRs with disease status, and machine learning to predict cytomegalovirus infection status. Every repertoire in the discovery cohort had been generated on one and the same sequencing platform. A separate validation cohort of approximately 120 different subjects was used in addition to the roughly 700-subject first cohort. Of the approximately 400 genotyped donors, roughly 85% fell in the genetic ancestry cluster associated with self-reported Caucasian donors. Both class I and class II loci were covered by HLA typing, at four-digit resolution. The number of donors typed differed by locus, with 629-630 for A, B, C, DRB1 and DQB1, roughly 520 for DQA1, 600 to 610 for DPA1, and some 440 for DPB1. The study profiled the T cell repertoires of hundreds of subjects by immunosequencing and related them to cytomegalovirus serostatus. In an earlier analysis of 587 of the donors, high-throughput TCR beta sequencing was used to judge whether each TCR beta V gene segment behaved as functional or pseudogenic. Donor age, sex, ethnicity and CMV serostatus were compiled alongside the repertoire data. Among 300 to 500 genotyped donors of the cohort, an average of approximately 240,000 unique TCR beta nucleotide sequences was sequenced per donor, of which 15% to 20% were non-productive. Genome-wide SNP genotypes for about 55% of the 666 donors were used in a later genetic analysis, which treated that subset as a discovery cohort. The investigation overall reported the following: The authors suggested that the approach could potentially be generalized to other disease states and immunological phenotypes. Some IMGT-functional V segments, including TRBV6-2 and TRBV6-3, could not be told apart with the 87-base-pair reads, so those segments were excluded. Most TCR sequences were observed very rarely across donors, whereas some public TCRs were present in many individuals. According to a later analysis, parvovirus B19, influenza, CMV and Epstein-Barr virus appeared linked to several top co-occurrence clusters. About 15 rarely observed V segments, including chromosome 9 orphons, were excluded from the earlier analysis of about 500 of the donors because counts were too low. In a later genetic analysis, fewer N-insertions in productive TCRs were reported among donors in an Asian-associated ancestry cluster than the approximately 710-donor mean. A further reported finding was that TCR beta sequences accurately predicted the HLA-A and HLA-B alleles for most subjects in the first cohort. A later analysis found that HLA-associated TCR beta chains were more clonally expanded and had lower generation probabilities than equally common non-associated chains. Cytomegalovirus status was reported to be diagnosed by the classifier with high specificity and sensitivity in both the original and validation cohorts. Assigning TCR associations to individual alleles was difficult when HLA alleles, especially DR and DQ, strongly co-occurred. For the cohort, immune exposure information was limited to CMV serostatus. According to a later analysis, TCR association rates differed among HLA loci, with DRB1 alleles showing the most associated TCRs and HLA-C alleles showing the fewest. In an earlier analysis of about 600 of the donors, most TCR beta V segments appeared in productive rearrangements about 87% or about 30% of the time, broadly matching IMGT annotations. Because HLA typing was unavailable for some donors at each locus, only the typed subset was used in association tests. Only TCR beta chains were sequenced in this cohort, and the absence of alpha or paired-chain data limited detectable features. The presence/absence analyses assumed that sequencing depth was roughly uniform across donors, and that assumption may not be true. In a later genetic analysis, a missense DCLRE1C variant was associated with V-gene and J-gene trimming of TCR beta chains, and the association was replicated in an independent cohort. Linkage disequilibrium might explain the correlated functional status among segregating V segments, but an unknown experimental factor could not be excluded. A later analysis found that most CMV-associated TCR beta chains appeared HLA-restricted, with HLA associations seemingly driven largely by CMV exposure. In a later analysis, some 17,000 TCR beta sequences were associated with specific HLA alleles at a false discovery rate of 0.05. A cluster of highly shared sequence variants was judged likely to represent a technical artifact of the sequencing pipeline. A total of 150 to 200 TCR beta chains were listed by the study as associated with cytomegalovirus. A few of the identified cytomegalovirus-associated TCR beta chains were confirmed in vitro to be specific for cytomegalovirus antigens.

Library preparation used the immunoSEQ multiplex PCR assay. For the multiplex PCR, a mixture combining 60 forward primers for TCR Vbeta segments and 13 reverse primers for TCR Jbeta segments was used. The CDR3 region of rearranged TCR beta genes was amplified from genomic DNA with a multiplex PCR assay. The amplified TCR beta libraries were sequenced on the Illumina HiSeq System as 87-base-pair reads. As for how the authors treated the data: In a later analysis, tens of millions of unique TCR beta chains were counted across the 500 to 850 repertoires, and approximately 9.9 million of these chains were shared by at least two donors. To remove PCR and sequencing errors, raw reads were error-corrected and collapsed into unique sequences using a nearest-neighbor algorithm that merged closely related sequences. CDR3 sequences were aligned to IMGT reference sequences to assign V, D and J gene segments. For a sequence to be retained, a match of at least six nucleotides was required to both a V gene segment and a J gene segment. Rearrangements were classified as productive when the CDR3 lacked stop codons and remained in frame with V and J, and all other rearrangements were classified as non-productive. Following IMGT convention, CDR3 was defined as the stretch from the second conserved V-encoded cysteine to the conserved J-encoded phenylalanine. The earlier analysis of 500 to 650 of the donors excluded any sequence lacking an unambiguous match to a single V gene segment. An earlier analysis of fewer than 750 of the donors classified V segments as functional when productive rearrangements were above 56.7% and as segregating when the standard deviation between donors was above 5%. A statistical classification framework was built to diagnose cytomegalovirus status from the catalog of TCR beta chain sequences. In a later analysis, TCR nucleotide sequences were compared against IMGT/GENE-DB human TR gene sequences so that V and J genes could be assigned. The TCRdist pipeline was used in a later analysis to assign CDR3 sequences and most-parsimonious VDJ recombination scenarios. In a later analysis, each TCR beta chain was defined by its CDR3 amino acid sequence together with its V-gene family, and reads without a unique V-gene family were excluded. As a way to deal with suspected cross-contamination and a sequencing artifact, a later analysis dropped 640 or so nucleotide sequences that were highly shared and had low generation probability. In a later analysis, a clonal expansion index was calculated for each public chain from normalized within-repertoire ranks of inferred template counts. In a later analysis, generation probabilities were computed with a VDJ recombination model fitted to out-of-frame rearrangements, and the resulting probabilities were checked against IGoR. A later analysis scored TCR-TCR, TCR-HLA and TCR-CMV co-occurrence with hypergeometric tests, applying a repertoire-size bias correction to TCR pairs. False discovery rates were estimated in a later analysis by permuting HLA or CMV assignments 20 times. In a later analysis, co-occurring TCRs were grouped with DBSCAN, and TCRdist sequence similarity was added when clustering was performed within HLA-allele-positive subsets. Repertoires with fewer than 30,000 or more than 120,000 public chains, plus five repertoires with anomalous nucleotide sharing, were excluded from co-occurrence clustering. What TCRdb holds here is the immuneACCESS table cut down to in-frame rearrangements. Part of the clones is not present; checked against another copy, under half of the missing clones reflect an unresolved V gene, and the others are unexplained. For V, J and clone size, that table is used; D and trimming come from the DNA. The sample has 130,000 or so clones on record, about 76% of them singletons. The ten largest clones represent around 6.6% of the sample.

The cysteine opens and the phenylalanine closes a CDR3 of 16 amino acids. The retained sequence is limited to the CDR3, 48 bases, with the frame set at the first base. CDR1 SGHVS and CDR2 FQNEAQ were looked up in the germline V gene. V is trimmed back by 4 bases and J by 2 bases, and the junction contains 6 bases that no gene match accounts for. The cohort consisted of some 670 healthy bone marrow donors. At the time of sampling, all cohort members were nominally healthy, though unrecorded immune exposures were likely present. The donor was CMV seropositive and belonged to the group of over 250 seropositive cohort members. Each donor provided a peripheral blood sample, and peripheral blood mononuclear cells were used for TCR beta sequencing. Genomic DNA was extracted from the blood cell samples with the Qiagen DNeasy Blood Extraction Kit. This clone was detected a few times. There is no known antigen for this receptor. No much larger clonotype is one base removed from it; base qualities were not supplied. The same CDR3 also results from other DNA sequences found in this sample.

The V gene is TRBV7-8 and the J gene is TRBJ2-2; 8 bases in between match TRBD1. The sequencing sample was made of PBMCs. This clonotype was obtained from a man aged 40-50 years in good health and CMV-seropositive. The DNA sequence is TGTGCCAGCAGCTCTGGGACAGGCCGAAACACCGGGGAGCTGTTTTTT. Translation gives CASSSGTGRNTGELFF. Supplemented by the reference TRBV7-8 and TRBJ2-2 proteins around the CDR3, the complete variable domain is GAGVSQSPRYKVAKRGQDVALRCDPISGHVSLFWYQQALGQGPEFLTYFQNEAQLDKSGLPSDRFFAERPEGSVSTLKIQRTQQEDSAVYLCASSSGTGRNTGELFFGEGSRLTVL.